The 6 T cell receptor beta chains below come from one sample, sequenced in a study of T cell responses to AZD1222 COVID-19 vaccine. Profiling relied on immunoSEQ multiplex PCR, and the TCRdb table lists in-frame clones only, not all of them. The sample lists around 120,000 clones, approximately 96% seen once, with 2% to 2.5% in the top ten. The specimen comprised peripheral blood, sampled on day 0 of AZD1222 vaccination. The receptors shown here come from an adult in good health.

The CDR3 spells CASSMRGDTEAFF. As DNA, the CDR3 is TGTGCCAGTAGTATGCGGGGAGACACTGAAGCTTTCTTT. This chain links TRBV19 with TRBJ1-1; no firm D call. The CDR3 consists of 13 residues. Germline V CDR1 and CDR2: LNHDA, SQIVND (reference sequence). V was trimmed by 3 bases and J by 3 bases, leaving 8 bases between them.

The chain combines TRBV5-1 with TRBJ2-3; the D is unclear. Trimming removed 3 bases at V and 6 bases at J, with 14 bases between. From germline, CDR1 is SGHRS and CDR2 YFSETQ. This CDR3 spans 14 amino acids. The CDR3 spells CASSWTRALDTQYF. CDR3 coding DNA: TGCGCCAGCAGCTGGACCCGAGCGTTGGATACGCAGTATTTT.

With regard to this clone: Other DNA sequences in the same sample also yield this CDR3. V is TRBV28 and J is TRBJ1-3; TRBD1 agrees at 7 bases. Germline assignment: CDR1 MDHEN and CDR2 SYDVKM. The V segment lost 1 base and the J segment 7 bases; nucleotides outside the gene matches: 1. CDR3 size: 13 residues. The DNA for the CDR3 is TGTGCCAGCAGTTTATTACAGGGGAACACCATATATTTT. Protein sequence: CASSLLQGNTIYF.

V usage is TRBV1 and J usage is TRBJ2-7; TRBD2, the table's D call, was not compared with the DNA. TRBV1 is tagged as a pseudogene. The CDR3 loop spans 17 amino acids. In DNA, the CDR3 is TGCACCAGCAGCCAAAAAAAAAGACTAGCGGTCCACTACGAGCAGTACTTC. Its translation is CTSSQKKRLAVHYEQYF.

The chain combines TRBV7-2 with TRBJ2-7, with D unclear. Germline CDR1 reads SGHTA; CDR2 reads FQGNSA. The V end lost 1 base, the J end lost 2 bases, and 9 bases lay between the germline ends. The CDR3 has 14 residues. The CDR3 DNA is TGTGCCAGCAGCTTAGGCAGCCGAACCTACGAGCAGTACTTC. Its translation: CASSLGSRTYEQYF.

CDR3 nucleotides: TGTGCCAGCAGCCACCGACAGGGGCGGTACGAGCAGTACTTC. Translating gives CASSHRQGRYEQYF. The chain has TRBV3-1 (or the pseudogene TRBV3-2) and TRBJ2-7; 8 positions agree with TRBD1. V was pared by 3 bases and J by 4 bases, with 5 bases of the junction left unmatched. The germline gives CDR1 LGHDT, CDR2 YNNKEL (reference sequence). The CDR3 is 14 amino acids.